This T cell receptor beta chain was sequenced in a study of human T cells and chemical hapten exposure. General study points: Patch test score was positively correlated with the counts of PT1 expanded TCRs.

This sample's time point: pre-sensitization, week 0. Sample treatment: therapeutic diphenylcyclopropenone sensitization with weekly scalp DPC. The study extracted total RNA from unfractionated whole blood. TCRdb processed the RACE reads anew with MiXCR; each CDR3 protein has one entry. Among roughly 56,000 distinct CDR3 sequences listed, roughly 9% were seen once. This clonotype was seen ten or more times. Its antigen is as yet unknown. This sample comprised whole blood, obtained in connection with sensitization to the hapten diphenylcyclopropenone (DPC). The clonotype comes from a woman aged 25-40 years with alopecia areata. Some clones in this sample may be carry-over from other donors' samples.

The CDR3 reads CASSELYAGDGYTF. As DNA, the CDR3 is TGTGCCAGCAGTGAACTATACGCCGGGGATGGCTACACCTTC. The chain is built from TRBV6-1 and TRBJ1-2; D is undetermined. Germline V gene lookup returns CDR1 MNHNS and CDR2 SASEGT. The CDR3 extends over 14 amino acids. V was shortened by 2 bases and J by 6 bases, with 13 bases between the two germline ends.